This TCR beta chain was identified in a study of Tregs in tolerant kidney transplant recipients. Overall study findings and caveats: Few patients were studied, so findings need validation in larger groups.

This table comes from immunoSEQ multiplex PCR, and its TCRdb copy is limited to in-frame clones, with some not included. Among some 68,000 clones listed, around 83% were seen once. CD4+CD25+CD127- Tregs, CD4+CD25- non-Tregs, CD4 and CD8 cells were sorted. The CDR3 has 15 amino acids. V lost 5 bases to trimming and J lost 8 bases, with 21 bases between them. Germline loops: CDR1 SEHNR, CDR2 FQNEAQ (reference sequence). Concerning this clone: Antigen specificity is unknown.

V and J are TRBV7-9 and TRBJ1-1; D remains ambiguous. The sample taken for sequencing was CD4+ T cells from blood. The receptor's source is a human donor in good health. CDR3 DNA sequence: TGTGCCAGCAGCCCCACCAGGATAGGGAATCGAGAAGCTTTCTTT. It yields the protein CASSPTRIGNREAFF.